This TCR beta chain was observed in a study of neoadjuvant nivolumab and ipilimumab in lung cancer. Germline CDR1 SGHRS, CDR2 YFSETQ. CDR3 size: 14 residues. V was shortened by 4 bases and J by 2 bases, with 13 bases between the two germline ends. Sequencing was performed with immunoSEQ multiplex PCR; in TCRdb, only in-frame clones are kept and a portion is missing. The sample has tens of thousands of clones, 82% seen once. The gene calls are TRBV5-1 and TRBJ2-7; D gene uncertain. Sample: peripheral blood, taken before neoadjuvant nivolumab, alone or with ipilimumab. This sequence was found in an adult with non-small cell lung cancer. CDR3 protein: CASSGGDGAYEQYF. In DNA form, the CDR3 reads TGCGCCAGCAGCGGTGGGGATGGGGCCTACGAGCAGTACTTC.